The source of this T cell receptor beta chain is a study of early T cells in non-severe SARS-CoV-2 infection. This clonotype came up many times. TCRdb re-called the 5' RACE reads through MiXCR, storing one row per CDR3 protein. The table records about 30,000 distinct CDR3 sequences, 3% to 5% of them present only once. Trimming pared 4 bases from V and 4 bases from J, leaving 14 bases between. Germline-derived CDR1 and CDR2 are SGHRS and YFSETQ. The CDR3 runs to 14 residues. The origin of this receptor is an adult who was a healthcare worker with PCR-confirmed SARS-CoV-2 infection or an uninfected control (not recorded which). The gene calls are TRBV5-1 and TRBJ1-1; D possibly corresponds to TRBD1 (6 bases). Sequencing input: whole blood. CDR3 in DNA: TGCGCCAGCAGCCGGATTACAGGGTTCACTGAAGCTTTCTTT. It encodes CASSRITGFTEAFF. The full variable domain, with the rest looked up from reference TRBV5-1 and TRBJ1-1, is KAGVTQTPRYLIKTRGQQVTLSCSPISGHRSVSWYQQTPGQGLQFLFEYFSETQRNKGNFPGRFSGRQFSNSRSEMNVSTLELGDSALYLCASSRITGFTEAFFGQGTRLTVV.